This entry lists 13 T cell receptor beta chains sequenced from one sample in a study of T cells in women clearing cervical HPV infection. Sequencing used immunoSEQ multiplex PCR; TCRdb keeps in-frame clones, though not all of them. This listing includes more than 15,000 clones. Material: blood buffy coat. The origin of the receptors is a woman between 18 and 70 years old with a cervical HPV16 infection that either progressed to CIN3+ or cleared (not recorded which).

As regards this clone: Coverage ceases 3 residues before the CDR3 finishes, and the germline J gene fills in the end. The rearrangement joins TRBV20-1 to TRBJ1-2; D might be TRBD1 (5 bases). The CDR3 is 13 amino acids. Per germline, CDR1 DFQATT and CDR2 SNEGSKA (reference sequence). CDR3 loop: CSARWTGGWGYTF. Partial CDR3 DNA: TGCAGTGCTAGATGGACGGGGGGTTGGGGC.

In the case of this clone: The read ends 3 residues early relative to the CDR3; the germline J gene fills the gap. V usage is TRBV11-2 and J usage is TRBJ1-1, with 8 bases identical to TRBD1. The CDR3 is made up of 15 amino acids. V was pared by 2 bases and J by 1 base, with 3 bases of the junction left unmatched. CDR1 is SGHAT and CDR2 is FQNNGV in the germline V gene. The CDR3 bases that were read are TGTGCCAGCAGCTTACCCCAGGGGGCGAACACTGAA. Translation: CASSLPQGANTE. The full CDR3 is CASSLPQGANTEAFF.

About this clone: The observed sequence ends 3 residues before the CDR3 terminus, with the missing tail filled in from the germline J gene. The J gene is TRBJ2-1, the V gene TRBV30; 9 nucleotides line up with TRBD1. Germline CDR1 reads GTSNPN; CDR2 reads SVGIG (reference sequence). The CDR3 sequence is 15 residues long. The ends lost 4 bases at V and 9 bases at J; junction bases unmatched: 13. The CDR3 region is CAWIHVQGARPEQFF. The covered CDR3 bases are TGTGCCTGGATACACGTACAGGGGGCGCGTCCTGAG.

Concerning this clone itself: The read ends 3 residues early relative to the CDR3; the germline J gene fills the gap. This rearrangement joins TRBV20-1 to TRBJ1-5, with D possibly TRBD1 on 5 matching bases. This CDR3 region has 12 residues. The V and J ends lost 5 bases and 4 bases respectively, with 9 bases between them. CDR1 is DFQATT and CDR2 is SNEGSKA in the germline V gene (reference sequence). Partial CDR3 DNA: TGCAGTGCTGTTCAGGGAAATCAGCCC. Translating gives CSAVQGNQP. The whole CDR3 sequence reads CSAVQGNQPQHF.

Comments on this clone: The read gets to within 3 residues of the CDR3 end, and the germline J gene fills in the rest. The J gene is TRBJ2-1, the V gene TRBV19; TRBD2 matches 11 bases. This CDR3 contains 18 residues. Germline V lookup: CDR1 LNHDA, CDR2 SQIVND (reference sequence). The junction had 5 bases not matched to a gene; V was cut back by 1 base and J by 0 bases. The sequenced CDR3 bases are TGTGCCAGTAGTATAGGGACTAGCGGGCCGCACTCCTACAATGAG. Protein product: CASSIGTSGPHSYNE. The full-length CDR3 reads as CASSIGTSGPHSYNEQFF.

As for this clone: The read ends 3 residues early relative to the CDR3; the germline J gene fills the gap. This chain links TRBV5-4 with TRBJ2-5; the D gene is possibly TRBD2 (6 bases). V was pared by 4 bases and J by 3 bases, with 13 bases between. CDR3 size: 14 residues. The V gene's germline CDR1 is SGHNT and CDR2 YYREEE (reference sequence). The CDR3 spells CASSRESGEETQYF. CDR3 DNA (partial): TGTGCCAGCAGCCGGGAGTCCGGGGAAGAGACC.

With respect to this clone: The missing CDR3 end, 3 residues past where the read stops, is filled in from the germline J gene. The V and J genes are TRBV30 and TRBJ1-1, with unresolved D. CDR1 and CDR2 from the germline V gene are GTSNPN and SVGIG (reference sequence). Between the trimmed V and J ends, which lost 0 bases and 1 base, there was a span of 9 bases. This CDR3 contains 14 residues. The CDR3 spells CAWSVHRPNTEAFF. Incomplete CDR3 DNA: TGTGCCTGGAGTGTACACAGACCGAACACTGAA.

For this clone: Coverage ceases 3 residues before the CDR3 finishes, and the germline J gene fills in the end. The chain recombines TRBV20-1 with TRBJ2-5, with D possibly being TRBD2 (5 bases). The CDR3 consists of 13 residues. The germline CDR1 and CDR2 sequences are DFQATT and SNEGSKA (reference sequence). The germline V and J ends were trimmed by 6 bases and 5 bases, with 16 bases remaining between them. The CDR3 sequence: CSAHLAERETQYF. The CDR3 DNA, read in part, is TGCAGTGCCCACTTGGCGGAGCGGGAGACC.

Details on this clone: The read falls 3 residues short of the CDR3 end, and the missing part is taken from the germline J gene. V gene TRBV4-2 combines with J gene TRBJ2-5; 9 positions agree with TRBD2. V was pared by 1 base and J by 5 bases, with 11 bases of the junction left unmatched. Germline V CDR1 and CDR2: LGHNA, YNFKEQ. The CDR3 runs to 17 residues. The sequenced part of the CDR3 DNA is TGTGCCAGCAGCCAAGTTGGAGCGGGACTAGCCTGGGAGACC. Translating gives CASSQVGAGLAWET. The CDR3 as a whole reads CASSQVGAGLAWETQYF.

By frequency, this clone is medium-sized (0.01 to 0.1%). Sequencing ends 3 residues short of the CDR3 end; the germline J gene provides the rest. J is TRBJ2-1 and V is TRBV10-2, with 8 bases identical to TRBD2. V shed 4 bases and J 1 base; nucleotides not matched to a gene: 9. CDR1 is WSHSY and CDR2 is SAAADI in the germline V gene. The CDR3 sequence is 17 residues long. The part of the CDR3 DNA that was read is TGCGCCAGCAGTGCCACGATAAGCGGGAGTTCCTACAATGAG. This gives the protein CASSATISGSSYNE. The whole CDR3 sequence reads CASSATISGSSYNEQFF.

Comment on this clone: The CDR3 is cut off 3 residues early in the read; its end comes from the germline J gene. This sequence joins TRBV5-1 and TRBJ2-5, with a tentative D call TRBD1 (6 bases). Trimming pared 0 bases from V and 1 base from J, leaving 13 bases between. The length of the CDR3 is 16 residues. Germline V CDR1 and CDR2: SGHRS, YFSETQ. CDR3 DNA, as far as it was read: TGCGCCAGCAGCTTGGGTTTTCACAGGGCCCAAGAGACC. Translation gives CASSLGFHRAQET. The entire CDR3 reads CASSLGFHRAQETQYF.

As concerns this clone: The read ends 3 residues before the CDR3 terminus; that terminus is restored from the germline J gene. This chain connects TRBV6-2 or TRBV6-3 to TRBJ2-7; a possible D gene is TRBD2 (6 bases). Between the trimmed V and J ends, which lost 6 bases and 1 base, there was a span of 16 bases. Germline-derived CDR1 and CDR2 are MNHEY and SVGEGT. CDR3 length equals 15 residues. The CDR3 bases that were read are TGTGCCAGCAGACCCGGCGGTAGCGGTTCCTACGAG. Its translation is CASRPGGSGSYE. The entire CDR3 protein is CASRPGGSGSYEQYF.

With respect to this clone: From the germline J gene comes the end of the CDR3, since the read stops 3 residues before it. J is TRBJ1-4 and V is TRBV7-2; D not resolved. The CDR3 covers 14 residues. Trimming stripped 1 base from V and 4 bases from J, with 7 bases between. Germline V gives CDR1 SGHTA, CDR2 FQGNSA. CDR3 loop: CASSLDGDNEKLFF. Incomplete CDR3 DNA: TGTGCCAGCAGCTTAGACGGGGATAATGAAAAA.